A selection of T cell receptor beta chains follows, all from one sample in a study of T cell repertoires in cytomegalovirus infection. TCRdb called the reads again in MiXCR, with one record for every CDR3 protein. The table shows roughly 640,000 distinct CDR3 sequences, with 20% to 30% occurring only once. The sequenced sample was CD8+ T cells from PBMCs. These receptors all come from a human donor in good health (CMV status not recorded). Some clones in this sample may be carry-over from other donors' samples. CDR3s leave out the opening cysteine and the closing phenylalanine or tryptophan.

cdr3_aa: VSRKEPPRDQPQH
j_call: TRBJ1-5
v_call: TRBV6-1

cdr3_aa: ATSGSGTRNSYEQY
j_call: TRBJ2-7
v_call: TRBV15

cdr3_aa: ATQGGGGYNEQF
j_call: TRBJ2-1
v_call: TRBV24-1

cdr3_aa: ASSLGPSGGQETQY
j_call: TRBJ2-5
v_call: TRBV7-9

cdr3_aa: GSSPGGEPLTDTQY
j_call: TRBJ2-3
v_call: TRBV3-1

cdr3_aa: SARDGDRGREQF
j_call: TRBJ2-1
v_call: TRBV20-1

cdr3_aa: ASSEWTSGDEQY
j_call: TRBJ2-7
v_call: TRBV2

cdr3_aa: ASSQDIGLLNEQF
j_call: TRBJ2-1
v_call: TRBV4-2

cdr3_aa: ASGYGRGGGYNEQF
j_call: TRBJ2-1
v_call: TRBV12-5

cdr3_aa: ASSLIRGDNEQF
j_call: TRBJ2-1
v_call: TRBV28

cdr3_aa: ASSRQAENYEQY
j_call: TRBJ2-7
v_call: TRBV6-1

cdr3_aa: ATSRRGGENIQY
j_call: TRBJ2-4
v_call: TRBV15

cdr3_aa: ASSPGLAGEETQY
j_call: TRBJ2-5
v_call: TRBV28

cdr3_aa: ASSLEGHLPETQY
j_call: TRBJ2-5
v_call: TRBV7-6

cdr3_aa: ASSLAGARAGELF
j_call: TRBJ2-2
v_call: TRBV7-2

cdr3_aa: ASSNSPGELF
j_call: TRBJ2-2
v_call: TRBV5-1

cdr3_aa: AISDPDRGLEAEAF
j_call: TRBJ1-1
v_call: TRBV10-3

cdr3_aa: SARAPNREYAEAF
j_call: TRBJ1-1
v_call: TRBV20-1

cdr3_aa: ASSQGFGPQH
j_call: TRBJ1-5
v_call: TRBV14

cdr3_aa: ASSYSGGEGLGFYNEQF
j_call: TRBJ2-1
v_call: TRBV6-6

cdr3_aa: ASSSGLKQY
j_call: TRBJ2-7
v_call: TRBV7-9